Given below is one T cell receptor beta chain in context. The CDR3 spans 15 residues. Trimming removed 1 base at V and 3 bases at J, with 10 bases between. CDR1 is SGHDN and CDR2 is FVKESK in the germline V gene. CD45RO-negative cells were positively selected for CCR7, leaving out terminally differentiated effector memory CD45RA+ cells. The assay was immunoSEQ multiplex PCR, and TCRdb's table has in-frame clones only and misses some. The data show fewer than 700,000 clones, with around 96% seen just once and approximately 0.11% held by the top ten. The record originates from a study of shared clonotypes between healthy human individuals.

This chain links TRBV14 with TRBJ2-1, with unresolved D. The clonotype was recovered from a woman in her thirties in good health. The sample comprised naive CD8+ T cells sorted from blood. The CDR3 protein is CASSQGLGIYNEQFF. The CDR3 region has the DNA TGTGCCAGCAGCCAAGGGCTGGGAATCTACAATGAGCAGTTCTTC.